Listed below are T cell receptor beta chains from one sample, sequenced in a study of technical replicates of blood from a handful of donors. Measured with immunoSEQ multiplex PCR; TCRdb has only the in-frame clones, and not every one. The sample lists 70,000 or so clones, 95% to 98% occurring once. The sequencing sample was made of T cells isolated from PBMCs. These receptors were obtained from a human donor in good health. Both conserved end residues are part of each CDR3. The order of the fields is clone size, J gene, V gene, D gene, CDR3 DNA, CDR3 protein. D genes are given only for firm matches. Size values are once, few and many counts, or a class for expanded clones, and some rows have none.

>.|TRBJ2-3|TRBV2|TRBD2
TGTGCCAGCAGACGAACGGGGCTAGCGGGAGAAGATACGCAGTATTTT
CASRRTGLAGEDTQYF
>.|TRBJ2-3|TRBV4-2|TRBD2
TGTGCCAGCAGCCAAGATCCGGGAGGAGGCACAGATACGCAGTATTTT
CASSQDPGGGTDTQYF
>.|TRBJ2-7|TRBV19|.
TGTGCCAGCGGCCAAGGGACTCCCACCTACGAGCAGTACTTC
CASGQGTPTYEQYF
>.|TRBJ1-3|TRBV30|.
TGTGCCTGGATGTCGGTTGTAGGAAACACCATATATTTT
CAWMSVVGNTIYF
>.|TRBJ1-5|TRBV19|.
TGTGCCTCTAAAAGCGGGGGGACGGTTAATCAGCCCCAGCATTTT
CASKSGGTVNQPQHF
>.|TRBJ2-1|TRBV6-4|.
TGTGCCAGCAGTGACAGAAGTTGGGCAGGGTACAATGAGCAGTTCTTC
CASSDRSWAGYNEQFF
>.|TRBJ2-3|TRBV29-1|.
TGCAGCGTTCCCGCCAGGGGCAGTATTGGGGATACGCAGTATTTT
CSVPARGSIGDTQYF
>once|TRBJ2-7|TRBV6-6|.
TGTGCCACAGCGTACGTATCCTACGAGCAGTACTTC
CATAYVSYEQYF
>once|TRBJ2-5|TRBV19|TRBD1
TGTGCCAGTAGTATCAAGGGGGCAGAGACCCAGTACTTC
CASSIKGAETQYF
>.|TRBJ2-5|TRBV28|TRBD2
TGTGCCAGCATTCAAACTAGCGGGAGGAAGACCCAGTACTTC
CASIQTSGRKTQYF
>once|TRBJ2-7|TRBV6-5|TRBD1
TGTGCCAGCAGACCTGGACAGGTCTTTTCCTACGAGCAGTACTTC
CASRPGQVFSYEQYF
>once|TRBJ2-1|TRBV7-9|.
TGTGCCAGCATGGAGGGGAGCACCTACAATGAGCAGTTCTTC
CASMEGSTYNEQFF
>.|TRBJ2-1|TRBV6-1|.
TGTGCCAGCAGTCCTAGCCGGAACTACAATGAGCAGTTCTTC
CASSPSRNYNEQFF
>.|TRBJ2-1|TRBV30|.
TGTGCCTGGAGTTCAGGGTTCAACAATGAGCAGTTCTTC
CAWSSGFNNEQFF
>once|TRBJ2-7|TRBV7-8|TRBD1
TGTGCCAGCAGCTACCGGACAGGCTACGAGCAGTACTTC
CASSYRTGYEQYF
>.|TRBJ2-2|TRBV27|.
TGTGCCAGCAGTTCGACTAGAGGTAACACCGGGGAGCTGTTTTTT
CASSSTRGNTGELFF
>once|TRBJ2-3|TRBV6-1|TRBD2
TGTGCCAGCAGACGGACTAGCGGGAGTACAGATACGCAGTATTTT
CASRRTSGSTDTQYF
>.|TRBJ2-1|TRBV6-1|TRBD2
TGTGCCACGGGACTAGCGGGCCAGATCAGTGAGCAGTTCTTC
CATGLAGQISEQFF
>.|TRBJ2-3|TRBV14|.
TGTGCCAGCAGCCTCCTAAGTCGAGATACGCAGTATTTT
CASSLLSRDTQYF
>.|TRBJ2-1|TRBV28|.
TGTGCCAGCACCACCAGGGGGGCAGGGAGCTCCTACAATGAGCAGTTCTTC
CASTTRGAGSSYNEQFF
>.|TRBJ2-1|TRBV6-1|.
TGTGCCAGCAGGCCGGGACTGGCTTTTAATGAGCAGTTCTTC
CASRPGLAFNEQFF
>.|TRBJ1-2|TRBV11-2|.
TGTGCCAGCAGCTGGGGGAGGACATATGGCTACACCTTC
CASSWGRTYGYTF
>.|TRBJ1-4|TRBV28|TRBD1
TGTGCCAGCAGTTCGCGAGGGGGCGCCTTCATGCGAAAACTGTTTTTT
CASSSRGGAFMRKLFF
>once|TRBJ1-4|TRBV6-5|.
TGTGCCAGCAGTTACCCCCCGGGGGATGACGAAAAACTGTTTTTT
CASSYPPGDDEKLFF
>.|TRBJ2-5|TRBV18|.
TGTGCCAGCTCACCTGCTATCGACAGCAAGGAGACCCAGTACTTC
CASSPAIDSKETQYF
>.|TRBJ2-5|TRBV6-1|TRBD1
TGTGCCAGCAGCGAACCGCAATCAGGGGGCGGTTTTGAGACCCAGTACTTC
CASSEPQSGGGFETQYF
>.|TRBJ2-1|TRBV29-1|.
TGCAGCCTCTCCTCATTCGGGGGGCTCTACAATGAGCAGTTCTTC
CSLSSFGGLYNEQFF
>once|TRBJ2-1|TRBV14|TRBD2
TGTGCCAGCAGCCAAGCTAGCGGGACCTACAATGAGCAGTTCTTC
CASSQASGTYNEQFF
>.|TRBJ2-7|TRBV5-1|TRBD2
TGCGCCAGCGCCGGGACTAGCGGATACGAGCAGTACTTC
CASAGTSGYEQYF
>once|TRBJ1-2|TRBV19|.
TGTGCCAGTAGTAACCGGGTTGGTGGCTACACCTTC
CASSNRVGGYTF
>.|TRBJ2-5|TRBV7-7|TRBD2
TGTGCCAGCAGTCCGCGTATAGCGGGCCAAGAGACCCAGTACTTC
CASSPRIAGQETQYF